This T cell receptor (beta chain) was sequenced in a study of cytomegalovirus exposure and HLA in healthy donors. This PCR relied on a set of 60 Vbeta primers and 13 Jbeta primers. The repertoire was sequenced with immunoSEQ multiplex PCR; TCRdb's copy has only in-frame clones and lacks some. The sample records 180,000 or so clones, roughly 84% being singletons. Germline CDR1 MDHEN, CDR2 SYDVKM. The V and J ends lost 3 bases and 2 bases respectively, with 17 bases between them. The CDR3 extends over 17 amino acids. Sequencing was done on a sample of PBMCs. The sequence derives from a male donor in good health and CMV-seronegative. The V gene is TRBV28, the J gene TRBJ2-1, with D maybe TRBD1 (6 bases). CDR3 nucleotide sequence: TGTGCCAGCAGTTTTGCGAGGGGGAGCGTTACCTACAATGAGCAGTTCTTC. Protein: CASSFARGSVTYNEQFF.